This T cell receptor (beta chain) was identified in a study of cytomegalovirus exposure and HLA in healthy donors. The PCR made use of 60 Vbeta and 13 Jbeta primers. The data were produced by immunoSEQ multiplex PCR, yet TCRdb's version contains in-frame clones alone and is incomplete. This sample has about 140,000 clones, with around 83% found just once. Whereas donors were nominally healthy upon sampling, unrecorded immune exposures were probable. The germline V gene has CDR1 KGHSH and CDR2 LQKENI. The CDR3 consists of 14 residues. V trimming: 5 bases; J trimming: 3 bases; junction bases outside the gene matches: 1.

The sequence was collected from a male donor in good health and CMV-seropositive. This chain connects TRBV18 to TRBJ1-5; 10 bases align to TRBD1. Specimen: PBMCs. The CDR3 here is CASSGQGDNQPQHF. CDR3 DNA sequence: TGTGCCAGCTCAGGACAGGGGGACAATCAGCCCCAGCATTTT.